The 5 T cell receptor beta chains below were found in one sample sequenced in a study of vaccination and CD4 T cells after COVID-19. Antigens for these TCRs are unknown. The treatment denotes: roughly 10-day PBMC culture with coronavirus spike peptide pools or control peptides (ViraFEST assay). The Oncomine TCR Beta short-read assay was applied to DNA of cultured CD4+ T cells. TCRdb itself ran the PCR reads through MiXCR, one entry per CDR3 protein. Here the sample spans some 16,000 distinct CDR3 sequences, around 52% being singletons. The sequencing here drew on CD4+ T cells from blood, cultured in vitro, taken before SARS-CoV-2 vaccination. These receptors all come from a human donor who had recovered from COVID-19.

The J gene is TRBJ2-7, the V gene TRBV27; D remains ambiguous. Germline V CDR1 and CDR2: MNHEY, SMNVEV (reference sequence). The CDR3 length is 14 residues. V was cut by 5 bases and J by 2 bases, with 13 bases left in between. In DNA form, the CDR3 reads TGTGCCAGCAGTCCCGCGGACGCACCCTACGAGCAGTACTTC. Protein: CASSPADAPYEQYF.

The chain has TRBV6-1 and TRBJ1-2; TRBD1 matches at 10 bases. The CDR3 consists of 16 residues. Germline CDR1 and CDR2: MNHNS and SASEGT. V dropped 5 bases and J dropped 2; count of bases not matched to a gene: 8. The CDR3: CASSRTGTGVNYGYTF. CDR3 DNA sequence: TGTGCCAGCAGTCGAACCGGGACAGGGGTAAACTATGGCTACACCTTC.

The rearrangement uses TRBV20-1 and TRBJ2-5; maybe TRBD2 (6 bases). Germline V CDR1 and CDR2: DFQATT, SNEGSKA (reference sequence). The V gene lost 5 bases and the J gene lost 2 bases, with 15 bases spanning the gap. CDR3 size: 14 residues. CDR3 sequence: CSALGGAIQETQYF. DNA for the CDR3: TGCAGTGCTCTGGGAGGAGCTATTCAAGAGACCCAGTACTTC.

V gene TRBV20-1 combines with J gene TRBJ1-2; TRBD1 agrees at 7 bases. V trimming: 6 bases; J trimming: 8 bases; junction bases outside the gene matches: 9. Germline values: CDR1 DFQATT, CDR2 SNEGSKA (reference sequence). The CDR3 loop spans 12 amino acids. CDR3 loop: CSAAKGAGGYTF. The CDR3 coding sequence is TGCAGTGCGGCCAAGGGGGCTGGAGGCTACACCTTC.

This chain links TRBV10-1 with TRBJ2-7; weak D call: TRBD1 (6 bases). Germline CDR1 is WNHNN and CDR2 is SYGVQD (reference sequence). The CDR3 length is 14 residues. V was pared by 3 bases and J by 5 bases, with 14 bases between. The CDR3 protein is CASSEPQGRNEQYF. CDR3 sequence (DNA): TGCGCCAGCAGTGAACCACAGGGCCGAAACGAGCAGTACTTC.